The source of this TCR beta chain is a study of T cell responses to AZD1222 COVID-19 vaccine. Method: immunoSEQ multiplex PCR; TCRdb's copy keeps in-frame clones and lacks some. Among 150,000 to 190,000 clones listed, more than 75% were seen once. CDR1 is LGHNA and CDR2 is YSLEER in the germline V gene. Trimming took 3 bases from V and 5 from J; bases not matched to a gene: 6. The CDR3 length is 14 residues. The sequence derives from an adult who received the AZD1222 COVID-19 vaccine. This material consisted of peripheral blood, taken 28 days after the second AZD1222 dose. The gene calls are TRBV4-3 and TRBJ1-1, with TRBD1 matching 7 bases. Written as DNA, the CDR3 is TGCGCCAGCAGCCATAGTAGACAGGGTACTGAAGCTTTCTTT. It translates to CASSHSRQGTEAFF.